These 5 T cell receptor beta chains came from one sample sequenced in a study of blood T cell repertoires in COVID-19. Produced via immunoSEQ multiplex PCR; TCRdb's table is partial and in-frame only. The table includes some 170,000 clones, about 81% detected once. The sample consisted of peripheral blood. All receptors derive from a human donor in a cohort sampled during active COVID-19.

The chain couples TRBV10-1 to TRBJ2-3; TRBD1 agrees at 9 bases. Germline values: CDR1 WNHNN, CDR2 SYGVQD (reference sequence). The ends lost 7 bases at V and 5 bases at J; junction bases unmatched: 7. CDR3 size: 14 residues. In nucleotides, the CDR3 is TGCGCCAGCAACAACAGGGGGCTTGGAGATACGCAGTATTTT. Translation gives CASNNRGLGDTQYF.

This clone came up once. The chain uses TRBV12-3 or TRBV12-4 and TRBJ2-7; 9 nucleotides line up with TRBD2. This CDR3 contains 13 residues. Unmatched junction bases numbered 10, after V lost 10 bases and J lost 6 bases. This CDR3 is CAISMERGVEQYF. CDR3 sequence (DNA): TGTGCCATAAGCATGGAGCGGGGGGTCGAGCAGTACTTC.

The chain joins TRBV6-6 to TRBJ2-1, with TRBD2 identical over 12 bases. CDR3 length: 15 amino acids. Germline CDR1 MNHNY, CDR2 SVGAGI (reference sequence). Unmatched junction bases numbered 3, after V lost 5 bases and J lost 4 bases. The CDR3 sequence: CASSLAGGDYNEQFF. In nucleotides, the CDR3 is TGTGCCAGCAGTCTAGCGGGAGGGGATTACAATGAGCAGTTCTTC.

This chain uses TRBV15 with TRBJ2-1; TRBD2 matches at 10 bases. The CDR3 runs to 17 residues. Germline V gives CDR1 LNHNV, CDR2 YYDKDF (reference sequence). V shed 5 bases, J shed 6 bases, and the junction held 13 bases outside the gene matches. DNA for the CDR3: TGTGCCACCAGCGCCCGGGATGGAGCGGGGGGGCCCAATGAGCAGTTCTTC. Its translation is CATSARDGAGGPNEQFF.

The chain joins TRBV10-3 to TRBJ2-5; D perhaps matches TRBD1 (5 bases). The CDR3 runs 13 residues. Germline V lookup: CDR1 ENHRY, CDR2 SYGVKD. The V end was cut by 3 bases, the J end by 7 bases, with 12 bases between. Here the CDR3 DNA reads TGTGCCATCAGTGATGACAGCCTCACGACCCAGTACTTC. It codes for CAISDDSLTTQYF.